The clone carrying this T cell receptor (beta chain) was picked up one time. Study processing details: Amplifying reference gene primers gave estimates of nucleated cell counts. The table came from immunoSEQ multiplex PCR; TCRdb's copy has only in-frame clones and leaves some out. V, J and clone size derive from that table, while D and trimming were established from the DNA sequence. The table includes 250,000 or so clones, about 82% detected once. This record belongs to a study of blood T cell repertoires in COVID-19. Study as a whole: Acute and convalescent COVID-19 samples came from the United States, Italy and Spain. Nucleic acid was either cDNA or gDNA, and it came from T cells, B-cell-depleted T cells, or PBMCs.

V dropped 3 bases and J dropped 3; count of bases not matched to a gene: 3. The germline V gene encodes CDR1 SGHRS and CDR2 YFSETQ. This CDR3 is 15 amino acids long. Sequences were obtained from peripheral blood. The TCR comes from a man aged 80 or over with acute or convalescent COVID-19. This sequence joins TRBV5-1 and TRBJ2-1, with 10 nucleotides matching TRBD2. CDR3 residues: CASSSSSGSYNEQFF. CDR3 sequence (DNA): TGCGCCAGCAGCTCCTCTAGCGGGAGCTACAATGAGCAGTTCTTC.